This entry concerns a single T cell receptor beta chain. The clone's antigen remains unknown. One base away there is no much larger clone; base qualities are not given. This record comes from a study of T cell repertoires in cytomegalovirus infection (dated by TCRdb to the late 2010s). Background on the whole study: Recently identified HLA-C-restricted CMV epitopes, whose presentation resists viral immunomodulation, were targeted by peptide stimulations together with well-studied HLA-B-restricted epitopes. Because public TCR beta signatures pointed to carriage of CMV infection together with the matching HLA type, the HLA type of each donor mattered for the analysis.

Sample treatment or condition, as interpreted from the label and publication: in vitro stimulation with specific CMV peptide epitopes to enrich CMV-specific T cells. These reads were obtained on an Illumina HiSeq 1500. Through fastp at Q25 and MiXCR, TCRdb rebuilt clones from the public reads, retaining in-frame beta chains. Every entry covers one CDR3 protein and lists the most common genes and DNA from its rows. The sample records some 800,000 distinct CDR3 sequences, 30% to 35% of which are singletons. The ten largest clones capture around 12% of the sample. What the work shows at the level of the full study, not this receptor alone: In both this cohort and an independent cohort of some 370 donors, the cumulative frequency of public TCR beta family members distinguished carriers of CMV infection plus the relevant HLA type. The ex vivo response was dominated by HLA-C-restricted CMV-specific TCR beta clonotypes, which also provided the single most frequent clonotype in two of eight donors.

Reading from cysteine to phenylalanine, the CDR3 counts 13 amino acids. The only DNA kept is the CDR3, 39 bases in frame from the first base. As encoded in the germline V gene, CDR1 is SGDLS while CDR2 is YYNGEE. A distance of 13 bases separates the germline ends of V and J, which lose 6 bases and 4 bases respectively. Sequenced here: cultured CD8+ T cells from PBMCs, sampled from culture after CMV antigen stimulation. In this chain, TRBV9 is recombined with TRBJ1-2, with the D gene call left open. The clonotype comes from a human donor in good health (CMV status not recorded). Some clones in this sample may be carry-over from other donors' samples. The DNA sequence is TGTGCCAGCACCCGAGGTTGGGTCTATGGCTACACCTTC. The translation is CASTRGWVYGYTF.